The 32 T cell receptor beta chains below were found in one sample sequenced in a study of blood T cell repertoires in COVID-19. Assay used: immunoSEQ multiplex PCR; TCRdb lists only in-frame clones, some missing. Of 150,000 or so clones in the sample, approximately 90% were seen once. The specimen sequenced was peripheral blood. The receptor set was obtained from a man in his 60s with COVID-19, enrolled during active disease.

This chain joins TRBV12-3 or TRBV12-4 and TRBJ1-3, with TRBD1 as a possible D gene (6 bases). The CDR3 totals 12 residues. The V gene lost 10 bases and the J gene lost 4 bases, with 11 bases spanning the gap. The CDR3 region is CATVGGGNTIYF. In nucleotides, the CDR3 is TGTGCCACCGTTGGGGGCGGAAACACCATATATTTT.

This clone was observed once. The chain has TRBV10-3 and TRBJ2-2; possible D gene TRBD2, 6 bases. Germline CDR1 and CDR2: ENHRY and SYGVKD. Trimming took off 3 bases at V and 5 bases at J, with 13 bases between the two ends. The CDR3 sequence is 15 residues long. CDR3 sequence reads: CAISEDGGGTGELFF. In DNA form, the CDR3 reads TGTGCCATCAGTGAAGACGGGGGAGGTACCGGGGAGCTGTTTTTT.

The chain has TRBV30 and TRBJ1-1; D not certain. This CDR3 contains 12 residues. V lost 1 base to trimming and J lost 8 bases, with 11 bases between them. Germline CDR1 is GTSNPN and CDR2 is SVGIG (reference sequence). In nucleotides, the CDR3 is TGTGCCTGGAGTGCCTCCGAGCCGGAAGCTTTCTTT. It encodes CAWSASEPEAFF.

V is TRBV7-9 and J is TRBJ2-3, with TRBD1 identical over 12 bases. CDR3 length: 16 residues. Germline loops: CDR1 SEHNR, CDR2 FQNEAQ (reference sequence). With 6 bases clipped from V and 8 bases from J, the junction kept 12 bases outside the gene matches. CDR3 residues: CASSDPGQGARATQYF. The CDR3, as DNA: TGTGCCAGCAGTGACCCGGGACAGGGGGCGCGAGCTACGCAGTATTTT.

J is TRBJ1-2 and V is TRBV11-2, with D hard to call. V was pared by 1 base and J by 1 base, with 7 bases between. CDR3 length equals 14 residues. The germline gives CDR1 SGHAT, CDR2 FQNNGV. CDR3 amino acids: CASSLGQINYGYTF. CDR3 bases: TGTGCCAGCAGCTTAGGGCAAATTAACTATGGCTACACCTTC. The whole variable domain, remainder taken from reference TRBV11-2 and TRBJ1-2, is EAGVAQSPRYKIIEKRQSVAFWCNPISGHATLYWYQQILGQGPKLLIQFQNNGVVDDSQLPKDRFSAERLKGVDSTLKIQPAKLEDSAVYLCASSLGQINYGYTFGSGTRLTVV.

This rearrangement joins TRBV9 to TRBJ2-3; D perhaps matches TRBD2 (7 bases). The CDR3 totals 17 residues. The germline CDR1 and CDR2 sequences are SGDLS and YYNGEE. Trimming took off 1 base at V and 6 bases at J, with 21 bases between the two ends. The CDR3 loop reads CASSVNPRAGGRDTQYF. The DNA of the CDR3 is TGTGCCAGCAGCGTAAACCCCCGCGCCGGGGGGCGGGATACGCAGTATTTT.

This sequence joins TRBV5-8 and TRBJ1-5; 11 nucleotides agree with TRBD1. Per germline, CDR1 SGHTS and CDR2 YDEGEE. CDR3 length: 15 residues. Trimming at V came to 4 bases and at J to 5 bases, leaving 5 bases not matched to a gene. The CDR3 coding sequence is TGTGCCAGCAGCCCGCGGGACAGGGGGTATCAGCCCCAGCATTTT. This encodes CASSPRDRGYQPQHF.

The rearrangement uses TRBV7-2 and TRBJ2-5; 7 bases are a match to TRBD1. Germline V gives CDR1 SGHTA, CDR2 FQGNSA. V shed 4 bases and J 1 base; nucleotides not matched to a gene: 6. CDR3 length: 15 amino acids. The DNA for the CDR3 is TGTGCCAGCAGCTCCACCGGGACAGCCCAAGAGACCCAGTACTTC. Encoded protein: CASSSTGTAQETQYF.

CDR3 sequence reads: CASSLGPPGRETQYF. In DNA, the CDR3 is TGTGCCAGCAGCCTGGGCCCTCCCGGGAGAGAGACCCAGTACTTC. This chain joins TRBV5-6 and TRBJ2-5; TRBD2 might be the D (6 bases). The germline V gene has CDR1 SGHDT and CDR2 YYEEEE. V was shortened by 4 bases and J by 4 bases, with 17 bases between the two germline ends. The CDR3 totals 15 residues.

V is TRBV2 and J is TRBJ1-6, with D perhaps TRBD1 (6 bases). The CDR3 has 15 residues. CDR1 SNHLY and CDR2 FYNNEI come from the germline V gene. The V gene lost 7 bases and the J gene lost 7 bases, with 17 bases spanning the gap. The CDR3 region is CASIKGGVRNSPLHF. DNA for the CDR3: TGTGCCAGCATCAAAGGGGGAGTCCGGAATTCACCCCTCCACTTT.

V is TRBV3-1 (or the pseudogene TRBV3-2) and J is TRBJ2-7, with 10 bases fitting TRBD2. Per the germline V gene, CDR1 is LGHDT and CDR2 is YNNKEL (reference sequence). The CDR3 totals 15 residues. J was trimmed by 6 bases and V by 4 bases; bases with no gene match: 9. CDR3 coding DNA: TGTGCCAGCAGCCCCTCTAGCGGGGGTTGGGGCGAGCAGTACTTC. Translated, it gives CASSPSSGGWGEQYF.

The rearrangement uses TRBV14 and TRBJ2-3, with 8 bases that match TRBD1. This CDR3 is 16 amino acids long. CDR1 is SGHDN and CDR2 is FVKESK in the germline V gene. Germline trimming cut 5 bases from V and 5 bases from J; bases unmatched to any gene: 12. The CDR3 coding sequence is TGTGCCAGCAGCTTTCGGACAGGGACCGAAGGAGATACGCAGTATTTT. Its translation is CASSFRTGTEGDTQYF.

This chain uses TRBV12-3 or TRBV12-4 with TRBJ1-2, with 8 nucleotides matching TRBD1. The CDR3 consists of 13 residues. Germline trimming cut 5 bases from V and 5 bases from J; bases unmatched to any gene: 4. The CDR3 region is CASSTRTGYGYTF. The DNA of the CDR3 is TGTGCCAGCAGTACTCGGACAGGGTATGGCTACACCTTC.

This clone was recorded a few times. The chain recombines TRBV6-5 with TRBJ2-5; TRBD2 is a possible D gene (5 bases). The germline V gene has CDR1 MNHEY and CDR2 SVGAGI. V was trimmed by 7 bases and J by 5 bases, leaving 20 bases between them. CDR3 length: 15 amino acids. This chain's CDR3 is CASTLDWAAAETQYF. DNA of the CDR3: TGTGCCAGCACGTTAGATTGGGCAGCGGCCGAGACCCAGTACTTC.

This sequence joins TRBV2 and TRBJ1-6; TRBD1 matches at 10 bases. V trimming: 11 bases; J trimming: 7 bases; junction bases outside the gene matches: 5. Germline V lookup: CDR1 SNHLY, CDR2 FYNNEI. The CDR3 has 13 residues. The CDR3 DNA is TGTGCCGGCTCGGGACAGGGGAATTCACCCCTCCACTTT. It specifies CAGSGQGNSPLHF.

V usage is TRBV2 and J usage is TRBJ1-4; tentative D call: TRBD1 (6 bases). The CDR3 has 14 residues. The V end was cut by 6 bases, the J end by 8 bases, with 16 bases between. Germline V gene sequence: CDR1 SNHLY, CDR2 FYNNEI. This CDR3 is CASRQGTMDEKLFF. The CDR3 DNA is TGTGCCAGCAGACAGGGTACCATGGACGAAAAACTGTTTTTT.

The CDR3 region has the DNA TGTGCCAGCAGCTTACAGATCCAAGAGACCCAGTACTTC. Translated: CASSLQIQETQYF. The rearrangement links TRBV7-3 to TRBJ2-5; no reliable D call. Trimming left V 2 bases short and J 1 base short, with 5 bases between. The V gene's germline CDR1 is SGHTA and CDR2 FQGTGA. The CDR3 consists of 13 residues.

About this clone: An end of the junction differs from the germline gene, which may be a read error. V gene TRBV12-3 or TRBV12-4 combines with J gene TRBJ2-1; TRBD1 matches at 8 bases. The CDR3 spans 12 residues. The CDR3 here is CASSSGGLGCLF. For the CDR3, the DNA is TGTGCCAGCAGTTCAGGGGGCCTAGGTTGTCTCTTC.

The V call is TRBV7-9, the J call TRBJ2-5; 7 bases line up with TRBD1. The CDR3 is 14 residues long. Germline V gives CDR1 SEHNR, CDR2 FQNEAQ (reference sequence). V was pared by 6 bases and J by 4 bases, with 8 bases of the junction left unmatched. The CDR3 DNA sequence: TGTGCCAGCAGTACCGGGACAGTCGGAGAGACCCAGTACTTC. It codes for CASSTGTVGETQYF. The full variable domain, completed using reference TRBV7-9 and TRBJ2-5, is DTGVSQNPRHKITKRGQNVTFRCDPISEHNRLYWYRQTLGQGPEFLTYFQNEAQLEKSRLLSDRFSAERPKGSFSTLEIQRTEQGDSAMYLCASSTGTVGETQYFGPGTRLLVL.

The chain combines TRBV9 with TRBJ2-5; D might be TRBD2 (6 bases). Looked up from germline, CDR1 is SGDLS and CDR2 is YYNGEE. Trimming removed 0 bases at V and 5 bases at J, with 11 bases between. This CDR3 spans 14 amino acids. The CDR3 loop is CASSVAHGGETQYF. CDR3 nucleotide sequence: TGTGCCAGCAGCGTAGCCCACGGGGGTGAGACCCAGTACTTC.

The chain recombines TRBV14 with TRBJ1-2; D perhaps matches TRBD1 (5 bases). The CDR3 length is 15 residues. The germline V and J ends were trimmed by 1 base and 4 bases, with 13 bases remaining between them. Germline V lookup: CDR1 SGHDN, CDR2 FVKESK. The CDR3 DNA reads as TGTGCCAGCAGCCAAGCCGGACGGGGGATCTATGGCTACACCTTC. Translation: CASSQAGRGIYGYTF.

V is TRBV6-5 and J is TRBJ1-4; D is unclear. Trimming pared 5 bases from V and 0 bases from J, leaving 10 bases between. This CDR3 has 15 amino acids. Germline loops: CDR1 MNHEY, CDR2 SVGAGI. CDR3 sequence: CASSPRVATNEKLFF. CDR3 sequence (DNA): TGTGCCAGCAGTCCCCGAGTTGCAACTAATGAAAAACTGTTTTTT.

The chain combines TRBV6-1 with TRBJ1-6; D ambiguous. The CDR3 has 14 amino acids. The ends were cut back, 1 base at V and 8 bases at J, with 9 bases in the middle. From germline, CDR1 is MNHNS and CDR2 SASEGT. The CDR3 is CASSEVALYSPLHF. CDR3 sequence (DNA): TGTGCCAGCAGTGAAGTAGCCTTATATTCACCCCTCCACTTT.

The chain is built from TRBV6-4 and TRBJ1-1; the D is unclear. Germline V gives CDR1 MRHNA, CDR2 SNTAGT. V lost 6 bases and J 4 bases, leaving 18 bases between the germline ends. The CDR3 sequence is 15 residues long. Written as DNA, the CDR3 is TGTGCCAGCAGCCCAAGGGCGGGTGGTGGCACTGAAGCTTTCTTT. Translation gives CASSPRAGGGTEAFF.

The chain carries TRBV7-9 and TRBJ1-4, with D unresolved. V was pared by 4 bases and J by 0 bases, with 9 bases between. CDR1 is SEHNR and CDR2 is FQNEAQ in the germline V gene (reference sequence). The CDR3 extends over 15 amino acids. CDR3 loop: CASSSPGATNEKLFF. The CDR3, as DNA: TGTGCCAGCAGCTCCCCCGGGGCAACTAATGAAAAACTGTTTTTT.

CDR3: CASSPVKYRGRRVGYYGYTF. CDR3 nucleotide sequence: TGTGCCAGCAGTCCGGTAAAGTACAGGGGGCGGAGGGTGGGCTACTATGGCTACACCTTC. The gene calls are TRBV27 and TRBJ1-2, with 9 bases identical to TRBD1. V gave up 5 bases and J gave up 3 bases; unmatched junction bases: 22. This CDR3 spans 20 amino acids. Per germline, CDR1 MNHEY and CDR2 SMNVEV (reference sequence).

This chain connects TRBV6-5 to TRBJ2-5, with a tentative D call TRBD2 (5 bases). CDR3 size: 11 residues. Trimming shortened V by 9 bases and J by 5 bases, and 10 bases separated the two germline ends. The germline V gene has CDR1 MNHEY and CDR2 SVGAGI. The CDR3 loop is CASRRRETQYF. The CDR3 DNA sequence: TGTGCCAGTCGGCGGAGGGAGACCCAGTACTTC.

The chain carries TRBV6-5 and TRBJ1-2; D not certain. CDR3 length: 13 amino acids. V gave up 6 bases and J gave up 1 base, with 9 bases separating them. From germline, CDR1 is MNHEY and CDR2 SVGAGI. The CDR3 is CASRGLSNYGYTF. The DNA for the CDR3 is TGTGCCAGCAGAGGACTGAGTAACTATGGCTACACCTTC.

The chain has TRBV29-1 and TRBJ2-1, with 10 positions matching TRBD2. Germline lookup yields CDR1 SQVTM and CDR2 ANQGSEA. After removal of 4 bases from V and 6 bases from J, the junction contained 12 bases not matched to a gene. There are 16 residues in the CDR3. DNA of the CDR3: TGCAGCGTTGGCCATACAACGAGCGGGGGGGCCAATGAGCAGTTCTTC. As protein: CSVGHTTSGGANEQFF.

J is TRBJ1-1 and V is TRBV19; possible D gene TRBD1, 5 bases. The V end was cut by 6 bases, the J end by 4 bases, with 18 bases between. The CDR3 is 15 residues long. The germline CDR1 and CDR2 sequences are LNHDA and SQIVND (reference sequence). CDR3 loop: CASSNWPPGGTEAFF. In nucleotides, the CDR3 is TGTGCCAGTAGCAATTGGCCCCCCGGGGGCACTGAAGCTTTCTTT.

This clone was picked up one time. The rearrangement joins TRBV28 to TRBJ1-2, with 9 positions matching TRBD1. There are 17 residues in the CDR3. After removal of 11 bases from V and 2 bases from J, the junction contained 18 bases not matched to a gene. CDR1 is MDHEN, CDR2 SYDVKM, per germline. DNA for the CDR3: TGTGCCTCCGCGGGACGGGACAGGGAAAGTTGGAACTATGGCTACACCTTC. Its protein product is CASAGRDRESWNYGYTF.

CDR3 DNA: TGTGCCAGCAGCCACCGGACAGGGGGCACAGAGACCCAGTACTTC. It specifies CASSHRTGGTETQYF. The chain joins TRBV7-8 to TRBJ2-5; 11 bases are shared with TRBD1. The trim removed 5 bases at V and 4 bases at J, leaving 6 bases unmatched. Germline values: CDR1 SGHVS, CDR2 FQNEAQ. The CDR3 runs 15 residues. Full variable domain (rest looked up from reference TRBV7-8 and TRBJ2-5): GAGVSQSPRYKVAKRGQDVALRCDPISGHVSLFWYQQALGQGPEFLTYFQNEAQLDKSGLPSDRFFAERPEGSVSTLKIQRTQQEDSAVYLCASSHRTGGTETQYFGPGTRLLVL.